This T cell receptor (beta chain) is from a study of blood T cells in healthy people across ages. Regarding the study as a whole: Among T cells, TCR beta diversity per million cells dropped roughly linearly as age rose. Diversity figures derived from one million T cells were judged to underestimate the true value.

Through a sample-barcoded 5' primer and a J-beta primer mix, a second PCR was run for roughly 7 to 11 cycles. TCRdb re-called the 5' RACE reads with MiXCR, one entry per CDR3 protein. The repertoire includes 1 million to 1.2 million distinct CDR3 sequences, roughly two fifths of them detected once, and roughly 14% sits in the top ten. The V gene end was trimmed by 4 bases and the J gene end by 7 bases; junction bases not matched to a gene: 10. CDR3 length equals 16 residues. CDR1 is SGHNT, CDR2 YYREEE, per germline (reference sequence). On this clonotype: Its antigen is unknown.

Each donor supplied around 10 milliliters of peripheral blood. At least 6 million PBMCs were isolated per sample. This rearrangement joins TRBV5-4 to TRBJ2-2; 10 nucleotides match TRBD1. Sequencing input: blood. This clonotype was sampled from a man between 18 and 29 years old in good health. Written as DNA, the CDR3 is TGTGCCAGCAGCAACGGCGACAGGGGGCTGGACGGGGAGCTGTTTTTT. The encoded protein is CASSNGDRGLDGELFF.